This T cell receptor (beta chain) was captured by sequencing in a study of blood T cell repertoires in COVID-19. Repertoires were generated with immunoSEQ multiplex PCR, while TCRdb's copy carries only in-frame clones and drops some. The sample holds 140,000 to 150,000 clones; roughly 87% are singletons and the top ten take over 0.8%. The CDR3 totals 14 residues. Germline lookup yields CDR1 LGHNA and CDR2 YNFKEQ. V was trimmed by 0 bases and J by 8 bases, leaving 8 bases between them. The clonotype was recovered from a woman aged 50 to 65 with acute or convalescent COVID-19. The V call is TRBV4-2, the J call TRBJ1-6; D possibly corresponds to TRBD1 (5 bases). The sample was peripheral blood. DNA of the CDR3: TGTGCCAGCAGCCAAGAGGTCAGGGATTCACCCCTCCACTTT. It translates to CASSQEVRDSPLHF.